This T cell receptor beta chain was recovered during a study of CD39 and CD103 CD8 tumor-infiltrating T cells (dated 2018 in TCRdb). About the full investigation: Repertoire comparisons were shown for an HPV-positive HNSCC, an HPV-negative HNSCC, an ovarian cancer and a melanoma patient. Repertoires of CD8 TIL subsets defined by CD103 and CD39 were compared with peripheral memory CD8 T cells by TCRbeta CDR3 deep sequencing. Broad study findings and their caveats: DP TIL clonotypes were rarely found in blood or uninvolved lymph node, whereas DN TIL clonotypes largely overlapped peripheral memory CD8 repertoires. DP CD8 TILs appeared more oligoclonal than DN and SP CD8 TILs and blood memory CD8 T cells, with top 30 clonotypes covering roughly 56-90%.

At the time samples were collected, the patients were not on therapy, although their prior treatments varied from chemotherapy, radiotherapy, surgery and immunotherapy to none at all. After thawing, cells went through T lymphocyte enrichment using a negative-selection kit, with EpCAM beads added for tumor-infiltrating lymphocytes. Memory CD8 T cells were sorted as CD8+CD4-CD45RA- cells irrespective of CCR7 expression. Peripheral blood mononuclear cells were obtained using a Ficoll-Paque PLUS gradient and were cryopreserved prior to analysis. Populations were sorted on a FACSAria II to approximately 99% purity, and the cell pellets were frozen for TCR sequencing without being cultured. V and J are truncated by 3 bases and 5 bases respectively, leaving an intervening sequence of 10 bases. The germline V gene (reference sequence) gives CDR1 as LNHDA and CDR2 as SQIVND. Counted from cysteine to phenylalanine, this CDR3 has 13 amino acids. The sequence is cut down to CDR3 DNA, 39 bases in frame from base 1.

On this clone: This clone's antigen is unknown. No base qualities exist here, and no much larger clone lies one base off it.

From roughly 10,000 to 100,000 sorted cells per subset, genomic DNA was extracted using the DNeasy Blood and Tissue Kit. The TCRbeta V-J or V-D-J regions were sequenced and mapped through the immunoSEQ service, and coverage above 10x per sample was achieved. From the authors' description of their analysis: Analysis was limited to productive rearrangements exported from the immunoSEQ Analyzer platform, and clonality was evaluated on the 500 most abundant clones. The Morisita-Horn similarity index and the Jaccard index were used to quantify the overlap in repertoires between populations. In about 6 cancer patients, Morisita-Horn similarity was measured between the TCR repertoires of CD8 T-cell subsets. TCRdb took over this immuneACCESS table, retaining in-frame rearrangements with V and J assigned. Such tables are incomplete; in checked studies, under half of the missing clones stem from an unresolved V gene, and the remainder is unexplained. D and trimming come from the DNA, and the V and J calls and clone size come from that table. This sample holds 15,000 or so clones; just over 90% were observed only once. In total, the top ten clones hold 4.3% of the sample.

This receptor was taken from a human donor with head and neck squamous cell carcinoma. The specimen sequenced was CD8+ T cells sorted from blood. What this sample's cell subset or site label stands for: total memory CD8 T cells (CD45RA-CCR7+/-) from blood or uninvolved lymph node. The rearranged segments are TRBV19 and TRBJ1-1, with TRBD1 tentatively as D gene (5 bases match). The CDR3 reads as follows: CASSMGTGTEAFF. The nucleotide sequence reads TGTGCCAGTAGTATGGGTACAGGTACTGAAGCTTTCTTT.